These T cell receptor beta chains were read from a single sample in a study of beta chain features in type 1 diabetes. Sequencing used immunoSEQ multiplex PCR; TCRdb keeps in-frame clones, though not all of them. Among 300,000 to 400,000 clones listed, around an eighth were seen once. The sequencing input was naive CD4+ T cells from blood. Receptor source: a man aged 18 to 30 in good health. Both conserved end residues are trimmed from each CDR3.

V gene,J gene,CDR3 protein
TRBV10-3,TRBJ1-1,AISEEPGVEAF
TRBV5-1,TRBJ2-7,ASSPKHTGDSYEQY
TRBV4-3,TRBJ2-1,ASSQSLGLAGYNEQF
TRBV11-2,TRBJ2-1,ASSLGRLAGGPHEQF
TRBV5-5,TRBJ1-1,ASSMAPGGFTEAF
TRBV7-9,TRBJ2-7,ASSSYRGEQY
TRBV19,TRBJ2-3,ASSSARTDTQY
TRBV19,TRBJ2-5,ASSMLAGVIETQY
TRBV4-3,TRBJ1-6,ASSQQGTYNSPLH
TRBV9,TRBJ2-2,ASSVDGGRSGELF
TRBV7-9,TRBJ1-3,ASSPTGTSGNTIY
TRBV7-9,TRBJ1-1,ASRKDRVRMNTEAF
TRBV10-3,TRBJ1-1,ASTDSGNTEAF
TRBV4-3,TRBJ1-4,ASSQMTGEGEKLF
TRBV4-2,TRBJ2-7,ASSQDLAGPYEQY
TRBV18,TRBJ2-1,ASSFQGSNEQF
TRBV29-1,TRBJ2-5,SVGRDYQETQY
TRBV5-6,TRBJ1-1,ASSFRTGGRNTEAF
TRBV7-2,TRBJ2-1,ASSLASGGAENEQF
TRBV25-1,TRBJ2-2,ASSAAGQGYGELF
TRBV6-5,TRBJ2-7,ASTPPGFSAHEQY
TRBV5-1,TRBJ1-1,ASSFSTGVGTEAF
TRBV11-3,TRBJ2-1,ASSLGTSGSPHNEQF
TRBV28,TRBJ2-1,ASSGGGRSYNEQF
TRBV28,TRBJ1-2,ASSLGQNYGYT
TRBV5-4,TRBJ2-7,ASSQRTSGGFSYEQY
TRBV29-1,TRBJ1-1,SVNRQMNTEAF
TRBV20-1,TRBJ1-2,STGGNYGYT
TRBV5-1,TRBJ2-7,ASSLASGSQYEQY
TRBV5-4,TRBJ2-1,ASSLDPGSYNEQF
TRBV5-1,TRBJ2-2,ASSVGQGYTGELF
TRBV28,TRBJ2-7,ASSSGVPGEQY
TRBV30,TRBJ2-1,AWSAQRSSTKQF
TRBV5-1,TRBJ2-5,ASSGGQAQETQY
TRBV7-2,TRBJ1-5,ASSSRGGYDQPQH
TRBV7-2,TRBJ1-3,ASRIPGTSSGNTIY
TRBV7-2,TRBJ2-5,ASSPPYQETQY
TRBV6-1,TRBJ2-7,ASSELAEGPEQY
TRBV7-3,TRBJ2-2,ASSAGQMNTGELF
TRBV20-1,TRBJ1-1,RAPRNTEAF
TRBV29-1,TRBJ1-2,SVSGTGDYGYT
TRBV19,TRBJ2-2,ASQQPNTGELF
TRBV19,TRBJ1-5,ASGFPPGTQH
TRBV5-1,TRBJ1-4,ASSPYRGTNEKLF